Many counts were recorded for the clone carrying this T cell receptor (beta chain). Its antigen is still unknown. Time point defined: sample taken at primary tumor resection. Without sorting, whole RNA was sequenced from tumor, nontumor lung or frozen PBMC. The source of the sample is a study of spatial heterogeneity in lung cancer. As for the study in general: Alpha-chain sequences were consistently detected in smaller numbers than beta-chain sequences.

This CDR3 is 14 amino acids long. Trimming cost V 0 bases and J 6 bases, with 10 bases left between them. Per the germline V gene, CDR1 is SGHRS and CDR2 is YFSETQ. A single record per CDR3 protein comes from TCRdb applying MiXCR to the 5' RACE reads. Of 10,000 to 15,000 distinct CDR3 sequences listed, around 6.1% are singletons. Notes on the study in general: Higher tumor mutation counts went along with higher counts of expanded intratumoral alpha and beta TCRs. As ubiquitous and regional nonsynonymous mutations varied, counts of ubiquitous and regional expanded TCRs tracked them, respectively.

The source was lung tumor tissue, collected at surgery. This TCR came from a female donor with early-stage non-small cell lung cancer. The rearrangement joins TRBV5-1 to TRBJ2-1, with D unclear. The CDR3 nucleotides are TGCGCCAGCAGCTTGGCTCGAGGCCTCAATGAGCAGTTCTTC. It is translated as CASSLARGLNEQFF.